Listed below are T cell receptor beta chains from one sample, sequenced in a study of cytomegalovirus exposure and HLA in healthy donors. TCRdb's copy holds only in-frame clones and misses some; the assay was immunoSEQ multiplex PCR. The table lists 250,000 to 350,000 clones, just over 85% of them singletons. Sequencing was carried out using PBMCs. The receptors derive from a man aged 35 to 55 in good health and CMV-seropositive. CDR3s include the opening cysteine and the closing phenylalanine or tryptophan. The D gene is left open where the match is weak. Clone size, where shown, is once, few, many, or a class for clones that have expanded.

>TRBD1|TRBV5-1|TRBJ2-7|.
CASNRGQGEQYF
TGCGCCAGCAACAGGGGACAGGGCGAGCAGTACTTC
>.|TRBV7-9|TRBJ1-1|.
CASTPGGNTEAFF
TGTGCCAGCACCCCGGGGGGGAACACTGAAGCTTTCTTT
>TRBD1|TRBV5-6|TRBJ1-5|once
CASSKDRGGSNQPQHF
TGTGCCAGCAGCAAAGACAGGGGTGGTAGCAATCAGCCCCAGCATTTT
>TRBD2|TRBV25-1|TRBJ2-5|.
CASSVGGNQETQYF
TGTGCCAGCAGTGTGGGGGGGAACCAAGAGACCCAGTACTTC
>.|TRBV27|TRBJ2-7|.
CASSPGYYEQYF
TGTGCCAGCAGTCCGGGTTACTACGAGCAGTACTTC
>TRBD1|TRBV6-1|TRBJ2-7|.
CASRGTGTYEQYF
TGTGCCAGCAGGGGGACAGGGACCTACGAGCAGTACTTC
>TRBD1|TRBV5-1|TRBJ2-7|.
CASSLTGESSYEQYF
TGCGCCAGCAGCTTGACAGGGGAGAGCTCCTACGAGCAGTACTTC
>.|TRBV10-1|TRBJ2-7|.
CASPTGHNYEQYF
TGCGCCAGCCCCACGGGACACAACTACGAGCAGTACTTC
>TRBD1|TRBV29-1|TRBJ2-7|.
CSVAGQGVPYEQYF
TGCAGCGTTGCGGGACAGGGAGTCCCCTACGAGCAGTACTTC
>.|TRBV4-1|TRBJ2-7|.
CASSQGGAYEQYF
TGCGCCAGCAGCCAAGGGGGGGCCTACGAGCAGTACTTC
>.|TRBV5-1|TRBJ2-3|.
CASSLAVSTDTQYF
TGCGCCAGCAGCTTGGCCGTTAGCACAGATACGCAGTATTTT
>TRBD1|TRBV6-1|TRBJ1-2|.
CASSEMRGGIYGYTF
TGTGCCAGCAGTGAAATGAGAGGGGGCATCTATGGCTACACCTTC
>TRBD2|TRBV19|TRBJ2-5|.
CASSTPTSGQETQYF
TGTGCCAGTAGTACCCCGACTAGCGGGCAAGAGACCCAGTACTTC
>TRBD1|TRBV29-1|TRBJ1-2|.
CSVPPGQLNYGYTF
TGCAGCGTCCCTCCGGGACAGCTGAACTATGGCTACACCTTC
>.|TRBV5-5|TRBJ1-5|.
CASSLARGGQPQHF
TGTGCCAGCAGCTTGGCCAGGGGTGGCCAGCCCCAGCATTTT
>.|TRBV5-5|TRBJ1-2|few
CASTFTTNSYTF
TGTGCCAGCACCTTTACCACTAATAGCTACACCTTC
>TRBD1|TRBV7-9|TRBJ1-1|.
CSSSGAAGAGGTGTEAFF
TGTTCCAGCAGTGGAGCCGCCGGGGCAGGGGGCACGGGCACTGAAGCTTTCTTT